This paragraph covers one T cell receptor (beta chain) sequence. Its specificity is not known. This entry belongs to a study of cytomegalovirus exposure and HLA in healthy donors. Study in general: Within the Caucasian-associated ancestry cluster were around 81% of the approximately 400 genotyped donors. Overall study findings and caveats: The authors considered a cluster of highly shared sequence variants likely to be a sequencing artifact.

The study ran its PCR with 60 Vbeta and 13 Jbeta primers. The method was immunoSEQ multiplex PCR; TCRdb's version includes in-frame clones alone and lacks a portion of them. The sample carries around 170,000 clones, around 80% recorded once. V gave up 5 bases and J gave up 0 bases, with 11 bases separating them. The germline V gene encodes CDR1 SGHTA and CDR2 FQGNSA. The CDR3 is 15 residues long. The genes are TRBV7-2 and TRBJ2-1; D remains ambiguous. Sequencing used PBMCs. This receptor was identified in a woman aged 50 to 60 in good health and CMV-seropositive. The chain's CDR3 is CASSIDTVSYNEQFF. In nucleotides, the CDR3 is TGTGCCAGCAGCATAGATACTGTCTCCTACAATGAGCAGTTCTTC. The whole variable domain, filled in from reference TRBV7-2 and TRBJ2-1, reads GAGVSQSPSNKVTEKGKDVELRCDPISGHTALYWYRQSLGQGLEFLIYFQGNSAPDKSGLPSDRFSAERTGGSVSTLTIQRTQQEDSAVYLCASSIDTVSYNEQFFGPGTRLTVL.